These T cell receptor beta chains were read from a single sample in a study of T cells after yellow fever vaccination. TCRdb called the 5' RACE reads again in MiXCR, with one record for every CDR3 protein. The sample lists 300,000 to 350,000 distinct CDR3 sequences; roughly 4% were seen once. The starting material was PBMCs, obtained 5 days after the yellow fever booster vaccination. The receptors were sampled from a man in his late teens or twenties who received the YFV17D yellow fever vaccine. Each CDR3 is given with its conserved first and last residue. A D gene is named only where the DNA matches it firmly. Clone size is given for some rows only: seen once, a few or many times, or a class if the clone is expanded.

d_gene: NA
abundance: many
j_gene: TRBJ2-6
v_gene: TRBV4-1
CDR3nt: TGCGCCACTGCTGGGGTTGGGGCCAACGTCCTGACTTTC
CDR3aa: CATAGVGANVLTF

d_gene: NA
abundance: many
j_gene: TRBJ2-7
v_gene: TRBV6-6
CDR3nt: TGTGCCAGCAGACCGACAGGAAAGACTCATGATGGGCAGTACTTC
CDR3aa: CASRPTGKTHDGQYF

d_gene: NA
abundance: many
j_gene: TRBJ2-7
v_gene: TRBV7-8
CDR3nt: TGTGCCAGCAGCTTAGACCGGAGGAAGAACGAGCAGTACTTC
CDR3aa: CASSLDRRKNEQYF

d_gene: TRBD1
abundance: few
j_gene: TRBJ1-2
v_gene: TRBV5-4
CDR3nt: TGTGCCAGCAGCCGGACAGGGGGCGCGGTTGGCTACACCTTC
CDR3aa: CASSRTGGAVGYTF

d_gene: NA
abundance: many
j_gene: TRBJ1-4
v_gene: TRBV12-3/TRBV12-4
CDR3nt: TGTGCCAGCAGTTTGTCGATGGCAGGGGCTAATGAAAAACTGTTTTTT
CDR3aa: CASSLSMAGANEKLFF

d_gene: NA
abundance: NA
j_gene: TRBJ2-2
v_gene: TRBV9
CDR3nt: TGTGCCAGCAGCGTAAGGGAGGATAGCGCGGCCGGGGAGCTGTTTTTT
CDR3aa: CASSVREDSAAGELFF

d_gene: TRBD2
abundance: many
j_gene: TRBJ2-1
v_gene: TRBV18
CDR3nt: TGTGCCAGCTCACACGACTCCACGGGGGGACCTTACAATGAGCAGTTCTTC
CDR3aa: CASSHDSTGGPYNEQFF

d_gene: TRBD2
abundance: many
j_gene: TRBJ2-4
v_gene: TRBV6-5
CDR3nt: TGTGCCAGCAGTTTATCGGTGACTAGCGGGGGGGCCGGTGCCAAAAACATTCAGTACTTC
CDR3aa: CASSLSVTSGGAGAKNIQYF

d_gene: NA
abundance: few
j_gene: TRBJ2-7
v_gene: TRBV10-3
CDR3nt: TGTGCCATCAGTGAGGTCTCTTTAGCCGAGCAGTACTTC
CDR3aa: CAISEVSLAEQYF

d_gene: NA
abundance: few
j_gene: TRBJ2-6
v_gene: TRBV9
CDR3nt: TGTGCCAGCAGCGTAGGGTCCGGGTCAGGGGCCAACGTCCTGACTTTC
CDR3aa: CASSVGSGSGANVLTF

d_gene: NA
abundance: NA
j_gene: TRBJ1-2
v_gene: TRBV12-3/TRBV12-4
CDR3nt: TGTGCCAGCAGTTGGGCATCACAGGTCGATGGCTACACCTTC
CDR3aa: CASSWASQVDGYTF

d_gene: TRBD2
abundance: few
j_gene: TRBJ2-3
v_gene: TRBV20-1
CDR3nt: TGCAGTGCTTGGGAGCGGAGCGGGGGTACAGATACGCAGTATTTT
CDR3aa: CSAWERSGGTDTQYF

d_gene: NA
abundance: few
j_gene: TRBJ1-2
v_gene: TRBV7-2
CDR3nt: TGTGCCAGCAGCCTAACAGAACTCTATGGCTACACCTTC
CDR3aa: CASSLTELYGYTF

d_gene: NA
abundance: many
j_gene: TRBJ2-3
v_gene: TRBV5-1
CDR3nt: TGCGCCAGCAGCTTGGGGGCAGGAGATACGCAGTATTTT
CDR3aa: CASSLGAGDTQYF

d_gene: NA
abundance: few
j_gene: TRBJ1-4
v_gene: TRBV28
CDR3nt: TGTGCCAGCAGAACTAGGGGACACCTCCGGCGAGATGGTGAAAAACTGTTTTTT
CDR3aa: CASRTRGHLRRDGEKLFF

d_gene: NA
abundance: few
j_gene: TRBJ2-5
v_gene: TRBV6-2/TRBV6-3
CDR3nt: TGTGCCACGAAGAGGGGCAGACCGGGCATCCAAGAGACCCAGTACTTC
CDR3aa: CATKRGRPGIQETQYF

d_gene: TRBD2
abundance: few
j_gene: TRBJ2-7
v_gene: TRBV6-2/TRBV6-3
CDR3nt: TGTGCCAGCAGGCCCACTAGCGGGCACTCCTACGAGCAGTACTTC
CDR3aa: CASRPTSGHSYEQYF

d_gene: NA
abundance: few
j_gene: TRBJ2-2
v_gene: TRBV5-1
CDR3nt: TGCGCCAGCAGCTTGGTTGGTTCCGGGGAGCTGTTTTTT
CDR3aa: CASSLVGSGELFF

d_gene: NA
abundance: few
j_gene: TRBJ1-3
v_gene: TRBV4-1
CDR3nt: TGCGCCAGCAGCTCCCTGGACGCCGCAAACTCTGGAAACACCATATATTTT
CDR3aa: CASSSLDAANSGNTIYF

d_gene: NA
abundance: few
j_gene: TRBJ2-3
v_gene: TRBV20-1
CDR3nt: TGCAGTGCCCACGCAGATACGCAGTATTTT
CDR3aa: CSAHADTQYF

d_gene: TRBD1
abundance: many
j_gene: TRBJ1-3
v_gene: TRBV7-3
CDR3nt: TGTGCCAGCAGCTTAAACGCAGGGGGAAGAAACACCATATATTTT
CDR3aa: CASSLNAGGRNTIYF

d_gene: NA
abundance: few
j_gene: TRBJ1-3
v_gene: TRBV7-2
CDR3nt: TGTGCCAGCAGCTTAGCCGGGCGTCGGGGGACCATATATTTT
CDR3aa: CASSLAGRRGTIYF

d_gene: NA
abundance: NA
j_gene: TRBJ2-3
v_gene: TRBV6-5
CDR3nt: TGTGCCAGCAGTCCCGCGACGGGGGGCCCCCCAGATAAGCAGTATTTT
CDR3aa: CASSPATGGPPDKQYF

d_gene: NA
abundance: many
j_gene: TRBJ2-1
v_gene: TRBV20-1
CDR3nt: TGCAGTGCCACAGGGAACTGGTCCTACAATGAGCAGTTCTTC
CDR3aa: CSATGNWSYNEQFF

d_gene: NA
abundance: few
j_gene: TRBJ2-3
v_gene: TRBV6-6
CDR3nt: TGTGCCAGCAGTTACTCGGAGCTACAGACGCAGTATTTT
CDR3aa: CASSYSELQTQYF

d_gene: NA
abundance: few
j_gene: TRBJ2-2
v_gene: TRBV5-4
CDR3nt: TGTGCCAGCAGCCCCGGCGGAGCTTCGAACACCGGGGAGCTGTTTTTT
CDR3aa: CASSPGGASNTGELFF

d_gene: NA
abundance: few
j_gene: TRBJ2-7
v_gene: TRBV5-6
CDR3nt: TGTGCCAGCAGCTCGGACGTCTCCTACGAGCAGTACTTC
CDR3aa: CASSSDVSYEQYF

d_gene: NA
abundance: many
j_gene: TRBJ1-1
v_gene: TRBV4-3
CDR3nt: TGCGCCAGCAGCCAAGCGCGGGTTGGGGACACTGAAGCTTTCTTT
CDR3aa: CASSQARVGDTEAFF

d_gene: TRBD1
abundance: many
j_gene: TRBJ2-3
v_gene: TRBV11-2
CDR3nt: TGTGCCAGCAGCAAGACAGGGGATGGGGCAGATACGCAGTATTTT
CDR3aa: CASSKTGDGADTQYF

d_gene: NA
abundance: NA
j_gene: TRBJ2-3
v_gene: TRBV21-1
CDR3nt: TGTGCCAGCAACACAGCAGATACGCAGTATTTT
CDR3aa: CASNTADTQYF

d_gene: NA
abundance: NA
j_gene: TRBJ2-3
v_gene: TRBV4-3
CDR3nt: TGCGCCAGCAGCCAAGAGACGGTCAGCACAGATACGCAGTATTTT
CDR3aa: CASSQETVSTDTQYF

d_gene: TRBD2
abundance: few
j_gene: TRBJ2-1
v_gene: TRBV7-6
CDR3nt: TGTGCCAGCAGCTTCCGCGCAGCGGGGGGAGGGGAGCAGTTCTTC
CDR3aa: CASSFRAAGGGEQFF

d_gene: NA
abundance: many
j_gene: TRBJ2-3
v_gene: TRBV4-3
CDR3nt: TGCGCCAGCAGCCAAGCTAGGAACACAGATACGCAGTATTTT
CDR3aa: CASSQARNTDTQYF

d_gene: NA
abundance: NA
j_gene: TRBJ1-4
v_gene: TRBV7-2
CDR3nt: TGTGCCAGCAGCTTACGCCAGCTCGACCGTGCAACTAATGAAAAACTGTTTTTT
CDR3aa: CASSLRQLDRATNEKLFF

d_gene: NA
abundance: many
j_gene: TRBJ2-4
v_gene: TRBV12-3/TRBV12-4
CDR3nt: TGTGCCAGCAGTTTAGCGGGGGTGGACATTCAGTACTTC
CDR3aa: CASSLAGVDIQYF

d_gene: NA
abundance: few
j_gene: TRBJ2-3
v_gene: TRBV7-2
CDR3nt: TGTGCCAGCAGCCCCTACGCAGATACGCAGTATTTT
CDR3aa: CASSPYADTQYF

d_gene: NA
abundance: NA
j_gene: TRBJ1-2
v_gene: TRBV5-6
CDR3nt: TGTGCCAGCCACAGGGAGGGTTTCCCCCATGGCTACACCTTC
CDR3aa: CASHREGFPHGYTF

d_gene: NA
abundance: many
j_gene: TRBJ2-3
v_gene: TRBV3-1
CDR3nt: TGTGCCAGCAGCCAATCGACTAGCACAGATACGCAGTATTTT
CDR3aa: CASSQSTSTDTQYF

d_gene: TRBD2
abundance: many
j_gene: TRBJ2-3
v_gene: TRBV12-3/TRBV12-4
CDR3nt: TGTGCCAGCAGTCGCCTTCCTAGCGGGGGGCCAACAGATACGCAGTATTTT
CDR3aa: CASSRLPSGGPTDTQYF

d_gene: NA
abundance: NA
j_gene: TRBJ2-4
v_gene: TRBV20-1
CDR3nt: TGCAGTGCTCGCGGAGCAGGGGATCAGCTAGCCAAAAACATTCAGTACTTC
CDR3aa: CSARGAGDQLAKNIQYF

d_gene: NA
abundance: many
j_gene: TRBJ2-1
v_gene: TRBV4-1
CDR3nt: TGCGCCAGCAGCCAAGAATATACGCCTTACAATGAGCAGTTCTTC
CDR3aa: CASSQEYTPYNEQFF

d_gene: NA
abundance: many
j_gene: TRBJ1-1
v_gene: TRBV20-1
CDR3nt: TGCAGTGCCCCGGATGGTAAGACTGAAGCTTTCTTT
CDR3aa: CSAPDGKTEAFF